The clone carrying this TCR beta chain was detected only a few times. Original handling: Nucleated cell counts were estimated from reference gene primer amplification. The repertoire was sequenced with immunoSEQ multiplex PCR; TCRdb's copy has only in-frame clones and lacks some. V, J and clone size are taken as reported in that table, and D and trimming were inferred from the DNA itself. The sample carries 450,000 to 500,000 clones, 80% to 90% recorded once. These data are taken from a study of blood T cell repertoires in COVID-19. Study overall: Researchers got acute and convalescent COVID-19 samples from the United States, Italy and Spain.

Looked up from germline, CDR1 is SEHNR and CDR2 is FQNEAQ (reference sequence). Trimming removed 2 bases from V and 4 bases from J, with 8 bases in between. The CDR3 length is 13 residues. The sequenced material came from peripheral blood. This TCR was sampled from a human donor in a cohort sampled during active COVID-19. The rearrangement uses TRBV7-9 and TRBJ1-2; D not certain. CDR3 region: CASSLQAAYGYTF. The DNA of the CDR3 is TGTGCCAGCAGCTTACAAGCCGCCTATGGCTACACCTTC.